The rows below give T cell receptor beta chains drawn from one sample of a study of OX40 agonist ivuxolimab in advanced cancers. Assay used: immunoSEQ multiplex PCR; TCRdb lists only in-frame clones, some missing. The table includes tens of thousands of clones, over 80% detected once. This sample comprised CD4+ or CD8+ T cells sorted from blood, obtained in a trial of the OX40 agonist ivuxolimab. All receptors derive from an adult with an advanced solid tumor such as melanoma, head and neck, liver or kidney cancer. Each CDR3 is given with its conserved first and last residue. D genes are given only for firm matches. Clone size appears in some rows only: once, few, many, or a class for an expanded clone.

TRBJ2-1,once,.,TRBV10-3,CAIRGNADEQFF,TGTGCCATCAGAGGGAATGCCGATGAGCAGTTCTTC
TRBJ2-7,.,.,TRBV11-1,CASSSPTYYEQYF,TGTGCCAGCAGCTCCCCGACCTACTACGAGCAGTACTTC
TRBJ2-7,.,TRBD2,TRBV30,CAWSVRTSGIPTISYEQYF,TGTGCCTGGAGTGTACGGACTAGCGGGATCCCGACGATCTCCTACGAGCAGTACTTC
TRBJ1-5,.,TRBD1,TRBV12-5,CASGTRGQGASGNQPQHF,TGTGCTAGTGGTACAAGGGGACAGGGGGCATCAGGCAATCAGCCCCAGCATTTT
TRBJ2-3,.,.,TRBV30,CAWKLARRDTQYF,TGTGCCTGGAAACTAGCCCGCAGAGATACGCAGTATTTT
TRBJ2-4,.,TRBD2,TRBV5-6,CASSLAMQGGSF,TGTGCCAGCAGCTTGGCAATGCAGGGAGGGAGCTTC
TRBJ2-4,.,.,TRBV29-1,CSVEKGNIQYF,TGCAGCGTTGAAAAGGGAAACATTCAGTACTTC
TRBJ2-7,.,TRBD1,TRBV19,CASSSRDRSYEQYF,TGTGCCAGTAGTTCCCGGGACAGATCTTACGAGCAGTACTTC
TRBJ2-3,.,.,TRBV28,CASTTPSGTDTQYF,TGTGCCAGCACCACCCCCTCGGGGACAGATACGCAGTATTTT
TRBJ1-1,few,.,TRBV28,CASSLKVNTEAFF,TGTGCCAGCAGTTTAAAGGTGAACACTGAAGCTTTCTTT
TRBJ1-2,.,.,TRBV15,CATSLGRTYGYTF,TGTGCCACCAGCCTAGGACGTACCTATGGCTACACCTTC
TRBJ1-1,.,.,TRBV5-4,CASSLSKGMNTEAFF,TGTGCCAGCAGCTTGTCAAAGGGGATGAACACTGAAGCTTTCTTT
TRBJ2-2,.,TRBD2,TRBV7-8,CASSLVVYPGGEYRELFF,TGTGCCAGCAGCTTAGTGGTTTATCCGGGAGGAGAGTACCGGGAGCTGTTTTTT
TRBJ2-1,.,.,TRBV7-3,CASSLTASGRTKINEQFF,TGTGCCAGCAGCTTAACCGCCTCCGGGCGGACAAAAATCAATGAGCAGTTCTTC
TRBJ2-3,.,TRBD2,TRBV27,CASSLSGRAADTQYF,TGTGCCAGCAGTTTGAGCGGGAGGGCCGCGGATACGCAGTATTTT
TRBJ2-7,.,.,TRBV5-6,CASSPKFGEGASSYEQYF,TGTGCCAGCAGCCCCAAATTTGGTGAAGGGGCCAGCTCCTACGAGCAGTACTTC
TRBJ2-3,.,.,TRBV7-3,CASRTAPGADTQYF,TGTGCCAGCCGTACGGCCCCCGGGGCAGATACGCAGTATTTT
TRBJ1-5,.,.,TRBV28,CASSLRQSFSNQPQHF,TGTGCCAGCAGTCTCAGACAGTCCTTTAGCAATCAGCCCCAGCATTTT
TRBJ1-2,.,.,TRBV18,CASSPRPANYGYTF,TGTGCCAGCTCACCCCGACCAGCTAACTATGGCTACACCTTC
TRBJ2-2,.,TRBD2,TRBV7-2,CASSWTSGANTGELFF,TGTGCCAGCAGCTGGACTAGCGGGGCGAACACCGGGGAGCTGTTTTTT
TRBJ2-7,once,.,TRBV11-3,CASSLVSINEQYF,TGTGCCAGCAGCTTGGTATCAATAAACGAGCAGTACTTC
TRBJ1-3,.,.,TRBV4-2,CASSQGYQAGNTIYF,TGTGCCAGCAGCCAAGGTTACCAGGCGGGAAACACCATATATTTT
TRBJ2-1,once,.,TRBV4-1,CASSQDRNEQFF,TGCGCCAGCAGCCAAGATCGAAATGAGCAGTTCTTC
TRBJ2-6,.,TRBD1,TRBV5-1,CASSLAGTGLSGANVLTF,TGCGCCAGCAGCTTGGCCGGGACAGGGCTTTCTGGGGCCAACGTCCTGACTTTC
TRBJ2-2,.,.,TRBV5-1,CASSATGKINTGELFF,TGCGCCAGCAGCGCAACAGGGAAGATTAACACCGGGGAGCTGTTTTTT
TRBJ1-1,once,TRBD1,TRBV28,CASSRGQVNTEAFF,TGTGCCAGCAGCCGCGGACAGGTGAACACTGAAGCTTTCTTT
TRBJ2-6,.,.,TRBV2,CASSTGTEYSGANVLTF,TGTGCCAGCAGTACCGGGACGGAGTACTCTGGGGCCAACGTCCTGACTTTC
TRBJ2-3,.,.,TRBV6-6,CATGGITDTQYF,TGTGCCACAGGCGGCATCACAGATACGCAGTATTTT
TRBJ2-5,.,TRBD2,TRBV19,CASSMKPGTSETQYF,TGTGCCAGTAGTATGAAACCCGGGACTAGCGAGACCCAGTACTTC